This TCR beta chain is drawn from a study of high-grade serous ovarian cancer treatment subgroups. Broader study findings: These tumor repertoires lack spatial information from bulk sequencing. Higher neoantigen levels went with greater TCR clonal relatedness.

Only in-frame clones appear in the TCRdb table, and some are missing; sequencing was by immunoSEQ multiplex PCR. The sample gives approximately 36,000 clones, 79% of which show up once; roughly 3% is in the top ten. The germline CDR1 and CDR2 sequences are LNHDA and SQIVND (reference sequence). The CDR3 runs 12 residues. Trimming removed 4 bases from V and 7 bases from J, with 11 bases in between. This clone was found a few times. Its specificity is not known. Tumor samples were obtained before definitive surgery or chemotherapy. V usage is TRBV19 and J usage is TRBJ2-7; D might be TRBD2 (6 bases). This TCR was sampled from a human donor with high-grade serous ovarian cancer. Sequenced: tumor tissue. The CDR3 region is CASSSERGEQYF. CDR3 bases: TGTGCCAGTAGTAGCGAACGGGGGGAGCAGTACTTC.